The text below deals with one T cell receptor beta chain. Its specificity is unknown. TCR alpha and beta CDR3 regions were amplified from RNA using iRepertoire nested multiplex PCR. From the multiplex PCR reads, TCRdb called clonotypes with MiXCR, one entry per CDR3 protein. The sample carries 300,000 to 450,000 distinct CDR3 sequences, 35% to 45% recorded once. Between the trimmed V and J ends, which lost 3 bases and 1 base, there was a span of 12 bases. Germline-derived CDR1 and CDR2 are DFQATT and SNEGSKA (reference sequence). The CDR3 sequence is 14 residues long. This record belongs to a study of glioma-infiltrating T cells. Study information: Before surgery, glioma patients received dexamethasone for at most six days.

Regarding the study as a whole: Above-expected tissue-blood divergence occurred in all gliomas, most in low-grade ones. Patients with low tissue-blood divergence carried a signature set of shared blood CDR3 motifs.

The receptor was derived from a human donor with low-grade glioma or glioblastoma, undergoing nonglioma brain surgery, or in good health (not recorded which). The sequencing input was glioma tissue, nonneoplastic brain tissue, or PBMCs (not recorded which). The rearrangement uses TRBV20-1 and TRBJ1-1; tentative D call: TRBD1 (5 bases). Here the CDR3 reads CSASPGTANTEAFF. DNA of the CDR3: TGCAGTGCTAGCCCCGGGACGGCGAACACTGAAGCTTTCTTT.